This T cell receptor (beta chain) emerged from a study of blood T cell repertoires in COVID-19. Study-level information: Sample material is recorded as cDNA or gDNA derived from T cells, B-cell-depleted T cells, or PBMCs.

Trimming removed 0 bases from V and 4 bases from J, with 17 bases in between. The germline V gene has CDR1 SGHRS and CDR2 YFSETQ. The CDR3 sequence is 16 residues long. Original data processing: The authors estimated nucleated cell counts from reference gene primer amplification. TCRdb keeps only in-frame clones here, not all; method: immunoSEQ multiplex PCR. V and J calls and clone size come straight from that table; D and trimming were deduced from the DNA. Here the sample spans 200,000 or so clones, around 85% being singletons. This clonotype was sampled from a human donor with active or convalescent COVID-19. The donor label of this sample is uncertain. Sequences were obtained from peripheral blood. J is TRBJ2-7 and V is TRBV5-1, with a tentative D call TRBD1 (9 bases). Here the CDR3 DNA reads TGCGCCAGCAGCTTGGAAGTAGCGGGACAGGGTTACGAGCAGTACTTC. Translated: CASSLEVAGQGYEQYF.